Presented here are 10 T cell receptor beta chains from one specimen sequenced in a study of response to subunit inactivated influenza vaccine. Each CDR3 protein is one row after TCRdb ran MiXCR on the RT-PCR reads. The sample gives hundreds of thousands of distinct CDR3 sequences, about a sixth of which show up once; around 10% is in the top ten. The sequenced sample was PBMCs from blood, obtained roughly 12 days after vaccination. These receptors were taken from a man between 45 and 60 years old who received an inactivated influenza vaccine.

This clonotype was observed a handful of times. The J gene is TRBJ2-1, the V gene TRBV12-3 or TRBV12-4; no firm D call. The CDR3 runs to 12 residues. Trimming pared 6 bases from V and 7 bases from J, leaving 10 bases between. The CDR3 spells CASSPPANEQFF. CDR3 sequence (DNA): TGTGCCAGCAGCCCACCCGCGAATGAGCAGTTCTTC.

The chain carries TRBV28 and TRBJ2-7, with a tentative D call TRBD1 (7 bases). Trimming took off 3 bases at V and 4 bases at J, with 19 bases between the two ends. This CDR3 has 16 amino acids. Germline values: CDR1 MDHEN, CDR2 SYDVKM. The CDR3 coding sequence is TGTGCCAGCAGTTTTAGAAACTTCAGGGGGGTTTACGAGCAGTACTTC. Encoded protein: CASSFRNFRGVYEQYF.

This clonotype was seen a few times. This chain links TRBV2 with TRBJ2-2, with 7 bases aligning to TRBD2. Looked up from germline, CDR1 is SNHLY and CDR2 is FYNNEI. The CDR3 has 17 amino acids. V dropped 3 bases and J dropped 2; count of bases not matched to a gene: 9. The CDR3 nucleotides are TGTGCCAGCAGTGACCACTGGGGGGGTGTCAACACCGGGGAGCTGTTTTTT. As protein: CASSDHWGGVNTGELFF. The full variable domain, rest sourced from reference TRBV2 and TRBJ2-2, is EPEVTQTPSHQVTQMGQEVILRCVPISNHLYFYWYRQILGQKVEFLVSFYNNEISEKSEIFDDQFSVERPDGSNFTLKIRSTKLEDSAMYFCASSDHWGGVNTGELFFGEGSRLTVL.

This chain uses TRBV28 with TRBJ2-2, with TRBD2 matching over 14 bases. CDR3 length equals 21 residues. Germline V gene data show CDR1 as MDHEN and CDR2 as SYDVKM. V shed 0 bases and J 1 base; nucleotides not matched to a gene: 10. Here the CDR3 DNA reads TGTGCCAGCAGTTTATGCATCCTGGGGACTAGCGGGGGTCAGAACACCGGGGAGCTGTTTTTT. This translates into CASSLCILGTSGGQNTGELFF.

This clonotype was seen a handful of times. V and J are TRBV15 and TRBJ1-2; D remains unclear. The CDR3 length is 15 residues. Per the germline V gene, CDR1 is LNHNV and CDR2 is YYDKDF (reference sequence). V shed 0 bases and J shed 2 bases, with 10 bases lying between them. CDR3 sequence (DNA): TGTGCCACCAGCAGAGATCAAGGCAGAAACTATGGCTACACCTTC. It is translated as CATSRDQGRNYGYTF.

This clonotype was detected many times. The rearrangement links TRBV7-2 to TRBJ2-2; D gene unclear. V was cut by 6 bases and J by 4 bases, with 12 bases left in between. This CDR3 is built from 14 residues. Germline-derived CDR1 and CDR2 are SGHTA and FQGNSA. The CDR3 sequence is CASSPQAGTGELFF. Here the CDR3 DNA reads TGTGCCAGCAGTCCCCAGGCAGGCACCGGGGAGCTGTTTTTT.

The CDR3 DNA follows: TGCGCCAGCAGCCGTGGACAGGGAGGGTACCAAGAGACCCAGTACTTC. This codes for CASSRGQGGYQETQYF. The chain links TRBV5-1 to TRBJ2-5, with D perhaps TRBD1 (8 bases). CDR3 size: 16 residues. Germline lookup yields CDR1 SGHRS and CDR2 YFSETQ. The ends were cut back, 4 bases at V and 0 bases at J, with 16 bases in the middle.

There are a few counts of this clonotype. This sequence joins TRBV6-5 and TRBJ2-1; TRBD1 is a possible D gene (5 bases). In germline, CDR1 is MNHEY, CDR2 SVGAGI. There are 15 residues in the CDR3. The ends were cut back, 2 bases at V and 2 bases at J, with 10 bases in the middle. In DNA form, the CDR3 reads TGTGCCAGCAGTTACGGGCTAGGGGCCTACAATGAGCAGTTCTTC. It encodes CASSYGLGAYNEQFF.

This clonotype was found a few times. The chain is built from TRBV7-2 and TRBJ2-1; 9 bases map to TRBD2. The CDR3 length is 15 residues. CDR1 is SGHTA and CDR2 is FQGNSA in the germline V gene. V was pared by 2 bases and J by 6 bases, with 5 bases of the junction left unmatched. The CDR3 loop reads CASSLSSGDTNEQFF. The CDR3 nucleotides read TGTGCCAGCAGCTTATCTAGCGGGGATACCAATGAGCAGTTCTTC.

V and J are TRBV28 and TRBJ2-1, with 10 positions matching TRBD2. There are 15 residues in the CDR3. CDR1 is MDHEN and CDR2 is SYDVKM in the germline V gene. V lost 10 bases, J lost 8 bases, and 14 bases stayed unmatched. The CDR3: CATARAAGGPHEQFF. The CDR3 DNA sequence: TGTGCCACTGCTCGGGCAGCGGGAGGGCCCCATGAGCAGTTCTTC.